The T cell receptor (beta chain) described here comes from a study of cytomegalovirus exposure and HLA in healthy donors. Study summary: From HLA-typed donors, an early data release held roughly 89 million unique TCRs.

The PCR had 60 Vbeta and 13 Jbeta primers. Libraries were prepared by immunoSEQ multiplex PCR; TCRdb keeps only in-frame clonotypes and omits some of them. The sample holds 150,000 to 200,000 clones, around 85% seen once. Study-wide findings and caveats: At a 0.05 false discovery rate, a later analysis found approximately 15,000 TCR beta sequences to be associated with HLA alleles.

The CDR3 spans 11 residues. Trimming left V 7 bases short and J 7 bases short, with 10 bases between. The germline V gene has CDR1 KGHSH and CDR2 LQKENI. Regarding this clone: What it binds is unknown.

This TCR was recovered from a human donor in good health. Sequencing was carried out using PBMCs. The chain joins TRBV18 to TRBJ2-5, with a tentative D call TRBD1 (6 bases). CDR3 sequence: CASLQGATQYF. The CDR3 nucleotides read TGTGCCAGCTTACAGGGAGCGACCCAGTACTTC.